Following are 15 T cell receptor beta chains from one sample sequenced in a study of Tregs in tolerant kidney transplant recipients. Using immunoSEQ multiplex PCR, the repertoire was profiled, and TCRdb retains in-frame clones only, with some absent. The sample shows 50,000 or so clones, and about 0.83% sits with its ten largest clones. The specimen was CD4+ T cells from blood, collected before the transplant. The receptor source for this set is a human donor who received a combined kidney and bone marrow transplant.

With respect to this clone: The read halts 3 residues ahead of the CDR3 end, with the missing end drawn from the germline J gene. The chain recombines TRBV5-1 with TRBJ1-1, with a weak D call TRBD1 (6 bases). Germline assignment: CDR1 SGHRS and CDR2 YFSETQ. Trimming took 0 bases from V and 5 from J, leaving 14 bases between them. The CDR3 totals 15 residues. This chain's CDR3 is CASSLVGAPETEAFF. Incomplete CDR3 DNA: TGCGCCAGCAGCTTGGTGGGGGCCCCCGAGACTGAA.

Turning to this clone: Sequencing ends 3 residues short of the CDR3 end; the germline J gene provides the rest. The chain combines TRBV18 with TRBJ2-7, with D maybe TRBD1 (5 bases). The germline CDR1 and CDR2 sequences are KGHSH and LQKENI. V lost 3 bases to trimming and J lost 0 bases, with 9 bases between them. The CDR3 extends over 14 amino acids. CDR3 protein: CASSPQGNSYEQYF. Partial CDR3 DNA: TGTGCCAGCTCACCGCAGGGCAACTCCTACGAG.

Concerning this clone: The read comes to an end 3 residues before the CDR3 does, leaving the germline J gene to fill in the end. The J gene is TRBJ2-2, the V gene TRBV6-2 or TRBV6-3; 7 nucleotides match TRBD2. Germline CDR1 is MNHEY and CDR2 is SVGEGT. The V and J ends lost 6 bases and 3 bases, in that order; junction bases with no gene match: 10. The CDR3 sequence is 16 residues long. The CDR3 loop reads CASSRALADYTGELFF. The sequenced CDR3 bases are TGTGCCAGCAGCCGGGCGCTAGCGGATTACACCGGGGAG.

About this clone: The sequence runs out 3 residues before the end of the CDR3; the remainder is reconstructed from the germline J gene. The chain links TRBV18 to TRBJ1-5; the D is unclear. From germline, CDR1 is KGHSH and CDR2 LQKENI. This CDR3 has 10 residues. V lost 7 bases, J lost 7 bases, and 5 bases lay in between. CDR3 bases read: TGTGCCAGCTACACGCAGCCC. Its protein is CASYTQP. The entire CDR3 reads CASYTQPQHF.

Notes on this clone: Read coverage stops 3 residues before the CDR3 terminus; the germline J gene supplies the remainder. The chain carries TRBV7-9 and TRBJ1-1; no firm D call. Germline V gene sequence: CDR1 SEHNR, CDR2 FQNEAQ (reference sequence). The V and J ends lost 5 bases and 4 bases respectively, with 11 bases between them. This CDR3 region has 13 residues. CDR3 DNA (partial): TGTGCCAGCAGCCGGTCCTCGGTCACTGAA. This gives the protein CASSRSSVTE. The CDR3 in its entirety is CASSRSSVTEAFF.

Note on this clone: The CDR3 end lies 3 residues beyond the end of the read and is filled in from the germline J gene. The chain joins TRBV7-2 to TRBJ1-2; 7 bases line up with TRBD1. Germline values: CDR1 SGHTA, CDR2 FQGNSA. The CDR3 sequence is 15 residues long. The DNA read from the CDR3 is TGTGCCAGCAGCTTAGCGGACGGGACAGCGGCCGGC. The encoded protein is CASSLADGTAAG. The whole CDR3 protein reads CASSLADGTAAGYTF.

Notes on this clone: The sequence runs out 3 residues before the end of the CDR3; the remainder is reconstructed from the germline J gene. This chain connects TRBV20-1 to TRBJ2-7; tentatively, D is TRBD1 (5 bases). The V gene's germline CDR1 is DFQATT and CDR2 SNEGSKA (reference sequence). The V end was cut by 6 bases, the J end by 3 bases, with 12 bases between. The CDR3 length is 12 residues. Partial CDR3 DNA: TGCAGTGCGAGACAGTCTGTCTACGAG. As protein: CSARQSVYE. The entire CDR3 protein reads CSARQSVYEQYF.

Comments on this clone: The CDR3 extends 3 residues past the end of the read, so its final part is completed from the germline J gene. V and J are TRBV5-6 and TRBJ1-6, with D maybe TRBD1 (6 bases). The CDR3 covers 14 residues. The germline V gene encodes CDR1 SGHDT and CDR2 YYEEEE. Trimming stripped 0 bases from V and 8 bases from J, with 9 bases between. CDR3 bases read: TGTGCCAGCAGCTTGGGGGGACACTATTCACCC. Translation: CASSLGGHYSP. The full CDR3 protein is CASSLGGHYSPLHF.

About this clone: The read stops 3 residues short of the end of the CDR3; the missing end is completed from the germline J gene. This chain connects TRBV7-9 to TRBJ1-1, with D possibly TRBD1 on 5 matching bases. The CDR3 length is 13 residues. CDR1 is SEHNR, CDR2 FQNEAQ, per germline (reference sequence). V was pared by 3 bases and J by 5 bases, with 10 bases between. CDR3 sequence reads: CASSFRGGTEAFF. CDR3 DNA (partial): TGTGCCAGCAGCTTTCGGGGGGGTACTGAA.

Comment on this clone: The CDR3 goes on 3 residues after the read ends, and that part is filled in from the germline J gene. The chain recombines TRBV19 with TRBJ1-1; no reliable D call. The V gene's germline CDR1 is LNHDA and CDR2 SQIVND (reference sequence). Deletions cut 2 bases from V and 4 bases from J, with 11 bases between. The CDR3 is made up of 14 amino acids. Incomplete CDR3 DNA: TGTGCCAGTAGTATACGGGGTTCGGGCACTGAA. This encodes CASSIRGSGTE. In full, the CDR3 is CASSIRGSGTEAFF.

Concerning this clone itself: The read terminates 3 residues ahead of where the CDR3 ends, so the germline J gene completes it. V gene TRBV5-1 combines with J gene TRBJ2-6, with a possible D match to TRBD1 (6 bases). V was shortened by 4 bases and J by 2 bases, with 7 bases between the two germline ends. The CDR3 loop spans 14 amino acids. Germline V gene sequence: CDR1 SGHRS, CDR2 YFSETQ. The chain's CDR3 is CASSEGAGANVLTF. The CDR3 DNA, read in part, is TGCGCCAGCAGCGAGGGGGCTGGGGCCAACGTC.

On this clone: From the germline J gene comes the end of the CDR3, since the read stops 3 residues before it. This rearrangement joins TRBV7-9 to TRBJ2-7, with 8 positions matching TRBD1. There are 13 residues in the CDR3. The V gene end was trimmed by 5 bases and the J gene end by 5 bases; junction bases not matched to a gene: 5. Per the germline V gene, CDR1 is SEHNR and CDR2 is FQNEAQ (reference sequence). CDR3 bases read: TGTGCCAGCAGCCACAGGGGGGTGAACGAG. Residues: CASSHRGVNE. The CDR3 in full is CASSHRGVNEQYF.

For this clone: Coverage ceases 3 residues before the CDR3 finishes, and the germline J gene fills in the end. The chain uses TRBV5-1 and TRBJ2-7; 11 nucleotides line up with TRBD2. V was clipped by 2 bases and J by 6 bases; unmatched bases: 4. The germline CDR1 and CDR2 sequences are SGHRS and YFSETQ. The CDR3 covers 14 residues. CDR3 DNA, as far as it was read: TGCGCCAGCAGCTTTAGCGGGGGGGCACCCGAG. Its translation is CASSFSGGAPE. The entire CDR3 reads CASSFSGGAPEQYF.

Concerning this clone: The read ends 3 residues before the CDR3 terminus; that terminus is restored from the germline J gene. The chain combines TRBV7-2 with TRBJ1-1; D perhaps matches TRBD1 (5 bases). Germline V gives CDR1 SGHTA, CDR2 FQGNSA. The V end was cut by 1 base, the J end by 3 bases, with 9 bases between. CDR3 size: 14 residues. Incomplete CDR3 DNA: TGTGCCAGCAGCTTAGTGGGCAGGGACACTGAA. Translated, it gives CASSLVGRDTE. The whole CDR3 protein is CASSLVGRDTEAFF.

Comments on this clone: The read halts 3 residues ahead of the CDR3 end, with the missing end drawn from the germline J gene. The V call is TRBV7-9, the J call TRBJ2-7; 8 bases are a match to TRBD1. CDR1 is SEHNR, CDR2 FQNEAQ, per germline (reference sequence). This CDR3 region has 13 residues. V shed 3 bases, J shed 2 bases, and the junction held 0 bases outside the gene matches. This chain's CDR3 is CASSFRGPYEQYF. CDR3 DNA, as far as it was read: TGTGCCAGCAGCTTCAGGGGGCCCTACGAG.